Presented here are 13 T cell receptor beta chains from one specimen sequenced in a study of T cells in localized non-small cell lung cancer. Some clones are missing from TCRdb's copy, which holds only in-frame ones; the method was immunoSEQ multiplex PCR. Here the sample spans 30,000 to 35,000 clones, 88% being singletons. The sample here was peripheral blood, taken before any cancer treatment. These receptors were obtained from a woman aged 35-75 years with stage I lung adenocarcinoma.

The V and J genes are TRBV2 and TRBJ2-7, with D possibly TRBD1 on 7 matching bases. Germline V gene sequence: CDR1 SNHLY, CDR2 FYNNEI. The V end lost 6 bases, the J end lost 7 bases, and 16 bases lay between the germline ends. The CDR3 is made up of 13 amino acids. CDR3 amino acids: CASRVRGAGEQYF. CDR3 nucleotides: TGTGCCAGCAGAGTCAGGGGGGCGGGGGAGCAGTACTTC.

The chain has TRBV5-5 and TRBJ1-1; D gene ambiguous. Trimming removed 7 bases at V and 0 bases at J, with 10 bases between. The CDR3 is 13 amino acids. Germline-derived CDR1 and CDR2 are SGHKS and YYEKEE (reference sequence). The CDR3 nucleotides are TGTGCCAGCTGCTACGACCTGAACACTGAAGCTTTCTTT. It specifies CASCYDLNTEAFF.

This clone came up a few times. J is TRBJ1-5 and V is TRBV23-1; 9 bases map to TRBD1. TRBV23-1 is reported as an ORF; its role is uncertain. V was clipped by 4 bases and J by 4 bases; unmatched bases: 2. This CDR3 spans 14 amino acids. The CDR3 DNA follows: TGCGCCAGCAGTCCGACAGGGGGAAATCAGCCCCAGCATTTT. It codes for CASSPTGGNQPQHF.

The chain carries TRBV9 and TRBJ2-3; 7 nucleotides align to TRBD2. The V segment lost 2 bases and the J segment 1 base; nucleotides outside the gene matches: 13. Germline CDR1 SGDLS, CDR2 YYNGEE. This CDR3 is built from 18 residues. In nucleotides, the CDR3 is TGTGCCAGCAGCGTTAGAGTCGTGGGAGGGATGGGCACAGATACGCAGTATTTT. Translated, it gives CASSVRVVGGMGTDTQYF.

The chain links TRBV18 to TRBJ2-7, with D perhaps TRBD1 (6 bases). The ends were cut back, 1 base at V and 6 bases at J, with 13 bases in the middle. In germline, CDR1 is KGHSH, CDR2 LQKENI. This CDR3 spans 14 amino acids. CDR3 region: CASSPLKGVSEQYF. The CDR3 region has the DNA TGTGCCAGCTCACCACTGAAGGGGGTAAGCGAGCAGTACTTC.

The rearrangement links TRBV9 to TRBJ2-1; a possible D gene is TRBD2 (7 bases). There are 17 residues in the CDR3. Trimming left V 1 base short and J 7 bases short, with 21 bases between. CDR1 is SGDLS and CDR2 is YYNGEE in the germline V gene. The CDR3, as DNA: TGTGCCAGCAGCGTACCCAGAGGGGGGGGCCACGCGAATGAGCAGTTCTTC. Its translation is CASSVPRGGGHANEQFF.

The chain is built from TRBV27 and TRBJ2-7; possibly TRBD2 for D (6 bases). Germline CDR1 MNHEY, CDR2 SMNVEV (reference sequence). The CDR3 consists of 14 residues. The ends were cut back, 2 bases at V and 0 bases at J, with 8 bases in the middle. CDR3 sequence: CASSLGRDSYEQYF. CDR3 bases: TGTGCCAGCAGTTTAGGGCGGGACTCCTACGAGCAGTACTTC.

CDR3 residues: CASSRNLAGGRDEQYF. For the CDR3, the DNA is TGTGCCAGCAGCCGAAATCTAGCGGGGGGGCGCGACGAGCAGTACTTC. The chain employs TRBV9 and TRBJ2-7; 12 nucleotides match TRBD2. This CDR3 spans 16 amino acids. V lost 4 bases and J lost 5; bases outside the gene matches: 10. The germline V gene encodes CDR1 SGDLS and CDR2 YYNGEE.

The chain uses TRBV9 and TRBJ2-5, with 14 nucleotides matching TRBD2. Trimming cost V 4 bases and J 13 bases; bases outside gene matches: 15. Germline loops: CDR1 SGDLS, CDR2 YYNGEE. The length of the CDR3 is 16 residues. The CDR3, as DNA: TGTGCCAGCAGCTGCCTATGGACTAGCGGGGGGCCCCGTTTGTACTTC. As protein: CASSCLWTSGGPRLYF.

This clone was seen just once. V usage is TRBV27 and J usage is TRBJ2-3; D gene ambiguous. The CDR3 length is 14 residues. V lost 3 bases to trimming and J lost 6 bases, with 13 bases between them. Germline V gene data show CDR1 as MNHEY and CDR2 as SMNVEV (reference sequence). CDR3 region: CASSLVPESDTQYF. The CDR3 coding sequence is TGTGCCAGCAGTTTGGTACCCGAGTCGGATACGCAGTATTTT.

The rearrangement joins TRBV27 to TRBJ2-3, with 10 bases lining up with TRBD2. V lost 3 bases and J lost 2; bases outside the gene matches: 11. Looked up from germline, CDR1 is MNHEY and CDR2 is SMNVEV (reference sequence). The CDR3 is made up of 18 amino acids. The CDR3 nucleotides read TGTGCCAGCAGTTTTTCCCTCGCTAGCGGGGGCCTCACAGATACGCAGTATTTT. Residues: CASSFSLASGGLTDTQYF.

This chain connects TRBV5-1 to TRBJ2-7, with 7 bases that match TRBD1. The germline gives CDR1 SGHRS, CDR2 YFSETQ. The CDR3 length is 16 residues. With 0 bases clipped from V and 2 bases from J, the junction kept 8 bases outside the gene matches. CDR3 region: CASSLAGTATTYEQYF. The DNA for the CDR3 is TGCGCCAGCAGCTTGGCTGGGACAGCAACTACCTACGAGCAGTACTTC.

This chain joins TRBV27 and TRBJ2-7; D gene ambiguous. Germline V gene data show CDR1 as MNHEY and CDR2 as SMNVEV (reference sequence). V lost 6 bases and J 3 bases, leaving 15 bases between the germline ends. This CDR3 spans 14 amino acids. In DNA, the CDR3 is TGTGCCAGCAGCTTAAAGATGCAGTACTACGAGCAGTACTTC. Its protein product is CASSLKMQYYEQYF.